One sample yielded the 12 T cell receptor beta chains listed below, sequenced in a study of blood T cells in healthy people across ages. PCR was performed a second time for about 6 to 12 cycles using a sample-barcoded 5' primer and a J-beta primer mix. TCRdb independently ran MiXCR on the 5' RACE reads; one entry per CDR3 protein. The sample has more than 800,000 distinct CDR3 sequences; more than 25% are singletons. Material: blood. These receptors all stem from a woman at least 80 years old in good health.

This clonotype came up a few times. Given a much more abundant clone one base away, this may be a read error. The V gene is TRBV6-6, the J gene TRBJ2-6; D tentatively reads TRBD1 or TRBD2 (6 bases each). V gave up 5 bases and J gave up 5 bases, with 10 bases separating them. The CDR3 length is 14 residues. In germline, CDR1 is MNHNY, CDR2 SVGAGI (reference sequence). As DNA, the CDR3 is TGTGCCAGCAGTGGAGGGGGTAGGGCCAACGTCCTGACTTTC. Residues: CASSGGGRANVLTF.

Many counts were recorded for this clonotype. The CDR3 coding sequence is TGTGCCAGCATGACGACTGGATCCTACGAGCAGTACTTC. This sequence encodes CASMTTGSYEQYF. The genes are TRBV3-1 and TRBJ2-7; D remains ambiguous. The CDR3 length is 13 residues. V gave up 7 bases and J gave up 1 base, with 11 bases separating them. Per germline, CDR1 LGHDT and CDR2 YNNKEL (reference sequence).

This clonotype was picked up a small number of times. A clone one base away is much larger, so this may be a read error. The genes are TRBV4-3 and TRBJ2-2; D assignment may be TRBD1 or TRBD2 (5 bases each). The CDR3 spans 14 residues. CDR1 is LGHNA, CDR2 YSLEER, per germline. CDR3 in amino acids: CASSPHMGPGERFF. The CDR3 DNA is TGCGCCAGCAGCCCCCACATGGGACCCGGGGAGCGGTTTTTT.

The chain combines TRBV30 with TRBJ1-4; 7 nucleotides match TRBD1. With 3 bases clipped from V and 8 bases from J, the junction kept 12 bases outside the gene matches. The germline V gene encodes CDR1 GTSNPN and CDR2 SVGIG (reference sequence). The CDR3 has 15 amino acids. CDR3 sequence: CAWSGQEGEGEKLFF. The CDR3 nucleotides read TGTGCCTGGAGCGGACAGGAAGGGGAAGGGGAAAAACTGTTTTTT.

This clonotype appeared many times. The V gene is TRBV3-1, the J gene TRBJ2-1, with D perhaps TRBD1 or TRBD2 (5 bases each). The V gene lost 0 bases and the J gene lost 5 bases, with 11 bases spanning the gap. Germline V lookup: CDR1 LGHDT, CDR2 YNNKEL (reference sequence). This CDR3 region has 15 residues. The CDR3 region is CASSQEGDLHNEQFF. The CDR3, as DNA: TGTGCCAGCAGCCAAGAAGGGGACCTCCACAATGAGCAGTTCTTC.

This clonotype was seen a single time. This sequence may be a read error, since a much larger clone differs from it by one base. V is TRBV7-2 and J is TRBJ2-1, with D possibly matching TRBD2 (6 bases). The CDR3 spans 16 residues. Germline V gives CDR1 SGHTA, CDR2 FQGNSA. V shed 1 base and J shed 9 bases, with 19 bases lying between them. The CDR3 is CASSLVGVWGGSEQFF. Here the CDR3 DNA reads TGTGCCAGCAGCTTAGTTGGTGTTTGGGGAGGCAGTGAGCAGTTCTTC.

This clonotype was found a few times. The CDR3 DNA is TGTGCCAGCAGTTTATCGGGGTTGAGGGCAGATACGCAGTATTTT. Encoded protein: CASSLSGLRADTQYF. This chain links TRBV28 with TRBJ2-3; D perhaps matches TRBD2 (5 bases). There are 15 residues in the CDR3. V was pared by 1 base and J by 4 bases, with 12 bases between. The germline gives CDR1 MDHEN, CDR2 SYDVKM.

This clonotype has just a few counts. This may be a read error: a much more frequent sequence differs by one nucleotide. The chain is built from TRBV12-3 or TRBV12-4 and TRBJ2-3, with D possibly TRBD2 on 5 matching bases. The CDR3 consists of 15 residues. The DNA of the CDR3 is TGTGCCAACAGTTTTAGAGGGAGAGAAACAGATACGCAGTATTTT. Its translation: CANSFRGRETDTQYF.

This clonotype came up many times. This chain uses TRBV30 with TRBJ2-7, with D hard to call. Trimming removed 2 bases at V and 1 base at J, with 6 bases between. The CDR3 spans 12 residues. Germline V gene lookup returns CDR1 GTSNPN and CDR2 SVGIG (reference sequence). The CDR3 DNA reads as TGTGCCTGGAGTCTGGGTTCCTACGAGCAGTACTTC. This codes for CAWSLGSYEQYF. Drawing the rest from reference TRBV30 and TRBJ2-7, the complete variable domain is SQTIHQWPATLVQPVGSPLSLECTVEGTSNPNLYWYRQAAGRGLQLLFYSVGIGQISSEVPQNLSASRPQDRQFILSSKKLLLSDSGFYLCAWSLGSYEQYFGPGTRLTVT.

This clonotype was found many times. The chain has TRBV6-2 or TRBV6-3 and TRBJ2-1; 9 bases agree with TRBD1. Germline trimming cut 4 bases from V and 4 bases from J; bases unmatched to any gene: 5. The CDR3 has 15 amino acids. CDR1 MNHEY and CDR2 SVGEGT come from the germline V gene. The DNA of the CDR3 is TGTGCCAGCAGTTCCTCCGGGACAGGGTACAATGAGCAGTTCTTC. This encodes CASSSSGTGYNEQFF.

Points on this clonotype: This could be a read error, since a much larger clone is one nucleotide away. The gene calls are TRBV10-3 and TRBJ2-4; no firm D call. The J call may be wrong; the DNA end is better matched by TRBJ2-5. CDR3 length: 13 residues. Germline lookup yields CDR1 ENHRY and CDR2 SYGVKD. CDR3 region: CAISATVQGTQYF. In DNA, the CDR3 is TGTGCCATCAGCGCCACGGTCCAAGGGACCCAGTACTTC.

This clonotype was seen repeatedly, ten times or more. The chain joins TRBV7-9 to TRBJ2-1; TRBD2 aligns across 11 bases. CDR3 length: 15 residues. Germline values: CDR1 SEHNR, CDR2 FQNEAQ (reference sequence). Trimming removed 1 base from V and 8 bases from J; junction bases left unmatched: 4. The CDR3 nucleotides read TGTGCCAGCAGCTTAGTACTAGCGGGGGCCGATGAGCAGTTCTTC. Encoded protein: CASSLVLAGADEQFF.